A selection of T cell receptor beta chains follows, all from one sample in a study of shared clonotypes between healthy human individuals. Some clones are missing from TCRdb's copy, which holds only in-frame ones; the method was immunoSEQ multiplex PCR. This table has 450,000 to 650,000 clones, around 78% appearing once. Sample: PBMCs. These receptors were taken from a middle-aged woman in good health. Some clones in this sample may be carry-over from other donors' samples. The CDR3 runs from the conserved cysteine through the conserved F or W. Each record gives: CDR3 protein, CDR3 DNA, V gene, D gene, clone size, J gene. A D gene is named only where the DNA matches it firmly. Part of the rows lack a size; the others show once, few, many or a class for expanded clones.

CDR3: CASGVGENTEAFF; DNA: TGTGCTAGTGGGGTGGGAGAAAACACTGAAGCTTTCTTT; V: TRBV12-5; D: .; size: few; J: TRBJ1-1
CDR3: CASSRGQSTDTQYF; DNA: TGTGCCAGCAGCAGGGGGCAGAGCACAGATACGCAGTATTTT; V: TRBV9; D: TRBD1; size: few; J: TRBJ2-3
CDR3: CASSLETYTGELFF; DNA: TGTGCCAGCAGCTTGGAGACTTACACCGGGGAGCTGTTTTTT; V: TRBV5-4; D: .; size: .; J: TRBJ2-2
CDR3: CASSADSDTEAFF; DNA: TGTGCCAGCAGCGCGGACAGCGACACTGAAGCTTTCTTT; V: TRBV14; D: .; size: .; J: TRBJ1-1
CDR3: CASSETPGAPYNEQFF; DNA: TGTGCCAGCAGTGAAACTCCGGGAGCCCCCTACAATGAGCAGTTCTTC; V: TRBV6-4; D: .; size: .; J: TRBJ2-1
CDR3: CASSFYPTGELFF; DNA: TGTGCCAGCAGCTTTTACCCCACCGGGGAGCTGTTTTTT; V: TRBV7-3; D: .; size: .; J: TRBJ2-2
CDR3: CASSLVHNEQFF; DNA: TGTGCCAGCAGCTTAGTTCACAATGAGCAGTTCTTC; V: TRBV11-2; D: .; size: .; J: TRBJ2-1
CDR3: CASSWRGDYTEAFF; DNA: TGTGCCAGCTCCTGGCGGGGGGATTACACTGAAGCTTTCTTT; V: TRBV2; D: .; size: .; J: TRBJ1-1
CDR3: CASSPARQVVYGYTF; DNA: TGTGCCAGCAGCCCTGCCCGACAGGTCGTCTATGGCTACACCTTC; V: TRBV11-2; D: .; size: .; J: TRBJ1-2
CDR3: CSARLDGEAFF; DNA: TGCAGTGCTAGGCTGGACGGTGAAGCTTTCTTT; V: TRBV20-1; D: .; size: .; J: TRBJ1-1
CDR3: CASSQESRTGELFF; DNA: TGCGCCAGCAGCCAAGAGTCCCGCACCGGGGAGCTGTTTTTT; V: TRBV4-1; D: .; size: .; J: TRBJ2-2
CDR3: CASSLGGGYEKLFF; DNA: TGTGCCAGCAGCTTAGGAGGGGGCTATGAAAAACTGTTTTTT; V: TRBV5-8; D: TRBD1; size: .; J: TRBJ1-4
CDR3: CASSPPRSQGAKNIQYF; DNA: TGTGCCAGCAGCCCCCCCCGTTCCCAGGGAGCCAAAAACATTCAGTACTTC; V: TRBV14; D: .; size: .; J: TRBJ2-4
CDR3: CASSWGGGQPQETQYF; DNA: TGTGCCAGCAGTTGGGGGGGTGGGCAGCCTCAAGAGACCCAGTACTTC; V: TRBV5-4; D: TRBD2; size: .; J: TRBJ2-5
CDR3: CASSFRGLTDTQYF; DNA: TGTGCCAGCAGCTTTAGGGGGCTAACAGATACGCAGTATTTT; V: TRBV7-6; D: TRBD1; size: few; J: TRBJ2-3
CDR3: CASSHLTSGRYNEQFF; DNA: TGTGCCAGCAGTCACCTCACTAGCGGGAGATATAATGAGCAGTTCTTC; V: TRBV27; D: TRBD2; size: many; J: TRBJ2-1
CDR3: CASMTGVNTEAFF; DNA: TGTGCCAGCATGACAGGGGTGAACACTGAAGCTTTCTTT; V: TRBV2; D: TRBD1; size: many; J: TRBJ1-1
CDR3: CASSLIGPDGEQYF; DNA: TGTGCCAGCAGCTTAATAGGGCCGGACGGGGAGCAGTACTTC; V: TRBV5-4; D: .; size: .; J: TRBJ2-7
CDR3: CASSGADENYGYTF; DNA: TGCGCCAGCAGCGGGGCTGACGAGAACTATGGCTACACCTTC; V: TRBV5-1; D: .; size: .; J: TRBJ1-2
CDR3: CAWSVQGIWNQPQHF; DNA: TGTGCCTGGAGTGTACAGGGAATATGGAATCAGCCCCAGCATTTT; V: TRBV30; D: .; size: .; J: TRBJ1-5
CDR3: CASTTGIDSNQPQHF; DNA: TGTGCCAGTACCACAGGGATTGATAGCAATCAGCCCCAGCATTTT; V: TRBV19; D: .; size: .; J: TRBJ1-5
CDR3: CASSPDRNQPQHF; DNA: TGTGCCAGTAGCCCGGACAGGAATCAGCCCCAGCATTTT; V: TRBV19; D: TRBD1; size: .; J: TRBJ1-5
CDR3: CASSFEGDTEAFF; DNA: TGTGCCAGCAGCTTTGAGGGGGACACTGAAGCTTTCTTT; V: TRBV11-3; D: .; size: .; J: TRBJ1-1
CDR3: CAISDDNRPKGQYF; DNA: TGTGCCATCAGTGATGACAACCGGCCCAAGGGGCAGTACTTC; V: TRBV10-3; D: .; size: .; J: TRBJ2-7